These T cell receptor beta chains were read from a single sample in a study of OX40 agonist ivuxolimab in advanced cancers. The method was immunoSEQ multiplex PCR; TCRdb's version includes in-frame clones alone and lacks a portion of them. The sample holds about 56,000 clones, 75% to 90% seen once. Sequenced here: CD4+ or CD8+ T cells sorted from blood, sampled in a trial of the OX40 agonist ivuxolimab. All receptors derive from an adult with an advanced solid tumor such as melanoma, head and neck, liver or kidney cancer. The CDR3 runs from the conserved cysteine through the conserved F or W. D genes are given only for firm matches. Size is stated for part of the rows, as once, few or many counts, or as a class when the clone is expanded.

TRBV30	TRBJ1-1	.	.	CAWSRGGGMNTEAFF	TGTGCCTGGAGTAGAGGTGGGGGGATGAACACTGAAGCTTTCTTT
TRBV4-2	TRBJ1-5	.	.	CASSQNEDQPQHF	TGTGCCAGCAGCCAGAACGAGGATCAGCCCCAGCATTTT
TRBV2	TRBJ2-3	.	TRBD1	CASSFIQGPDTDTQYF	TGTGCCAGCAGCTTTATACAGGGGCCAGACACAGATACGCAGTATTTT
TRBV2	TRBJ2-7	.	.	CASSDRDPYEQYF	TGTGCCAGCAGTGATCGGGACCCCTACGAGCAGTACTTC
TRBV9	TRBJ2-3	.	.	CASSASSVSTDTQYF	TGTGCCAGCAGCGCTTCTAGCGTGAGCACAGATACGCAGTATTTT
TRBV7-2	TRBJ1-6	few	TRBD1	CASSSAGTANSPLHF	TGTGCCAGCAGCTCCGCCGGGACAGCTAATTCACCCCTCCACTTT
TRBV18	TRBJ2-1	.	.	CASSPTGYEQFF	TGTGCCAGCTCACCGACCGGATATGAGCAGTTCTTC
TRBV7-2	TRBJ1-1	.	.	CASSLGAPIKNEAFF	TGTGCCAGCAGCTTAGGGGCACCAATCAAGAATGAAGCTTTCTTT
TRBV10-3	TRBJ1-2	.	.	CAISKDTNYGYTF	TGTGCCATCAGTAAGGATACTAACTATGGCTACACCTTC
TRBV5-6	TRBJ2-7	.	.	CASSLDTSYEQYF	TGTGCCAGCAGCTTGGACACTTCCTACGAGCAGTACTTC
TRBV25-1	TRBJ2-3	.	.	CASSDPEAGPSTDTQYF	TGTGCCAGCAGTGACCCAGAAGCGGGCCCGAGCACAGATACGCAGTATTTT
TRBV10-1	TRBJ1-4	.	.	CASSDGGPGEKLFF	TGCGCCAGCAGTGACGGGGGGCCGGGGGAAAAACTGTTTTTT
TRBV16	TRBJ2-1	.	TRBD2	CASSQQTGGHGFF	TGTGCCAGCAGCCAACAAACGGGAGGGCATGGGTTCTTC
TRBV18	TRBJ2-2	once	TRBD1	CASSPQGTEITGELFF	TGTGCCAGCTCACCACAAGGGACAGAAATCACCGGGGAGCTGTTTTTT
TRBV30	TRBJ2-7	.	TRBD1	CAWTGGGYEQYF	TGTGCCTGGACAGGGGGCGGCTACGAGCAGTACTTC
TRBV18	TRBJ1-5	.	.	CASSPEDGSNQPQHF	TGTGCCAGCTCACCTGAGGACGGTAGCAATCAGCCCCAGCATTTT
TRBV30	TRBJ1-1	.	.	CAWSGGTAEAFF	TGTGCCTGGAGTGGGGGTACCGCTGAAGCTTTCTTT
TRBV7-9	TRBJ2-1	.	.	CASSSPSNEQFF	TGTGCCAGCAGCTCCCCTAGTAATGAGCAGTTCTTC
TRBV6-5	TRBJ2-2	.	.	CASSPQVDGELFF	TGTGCCAGCAGTCCCCAGGTTGACGGGGAGCTGTTTTTT
TRBV25-1	TRBJ1-2	.	TRBD1	CASSESGTGRYGYTF	TGTGCCAGCAGTGAATCGGGGACAGGGAGGTATGGCTACACCTTC
TRBV10-1	TRBJ2-7	once	TRBD2	CASPTSGSLYEQYF	TGCGCCAGCCCCACTAGCGGGAGCCTCTACGAGCAGTACTTC
TRBV7-9	TRBJ2-5	.	TRBD1	CASSLIRTGAGETQYF	TGTGCCAGCAGCTTAATAAGAACAGGGGCTGGAGAGACCCAGTACTTC
TRBV7-9	TRBJ1-1	.	TRBD1	CASSLRDRGTEAFF	TGTGCCAGCAGCCTAAGGGACAGGGGCACTGAAGCTTTCTTT
TRBV9	TRBJ2-1	.	TRBD2	CASSVGGRGLVSNEQFF	TGTGCCAGCAGCGTAGGGGGGCGGGGACTAGTCTCCAATGAGCAGTTCTTC
TRBV30	TRBJ1-5	.	.	CAWSGGKGQPQHF	TGTGCCTGGAGTGGAGGGAAGGGTCAGCCCCAGCATTTT
TRBV16	TRBJ2-5	.	TRBD1	CASSNRDRGSLETQYF	TGTGCCAGCAGTAACCGGGACAGGGGCTCTCTGGAGACCCAGTACTTC
TRBV30	TRBJ1-4	.	.	CAWSGGGRTNEKLFF	TGTGCCTGGAGTGGTGGGGGGCGGACTAATGAAAAACTGTTTTTT
TRBV7-9	TRBJ1-1	.	.	CASSLVWGAETEAFF	TGTGCCAGCAGCTTAGTCTGGGGGGCGGAAACTGAAGCTTTCTTT
TRBV2	TRBJ1-2	.	.	CASSVSGYGYTF	TGTGCCAGCAGTGTTTCAGGCTATGGCTACACCTTC
TRBV30	TRBJ1-1	.	.	CASQRGNTEAFF	TGTGCCTCACAGCGGGGGAACACTGAAGCTTTCTTT
TRBV30	TRBJ1-6	.	TRBD1	CAWSVRDRGLSPLHF	TGTGCCTGGAGTGTACGGGACAGGGGGCTTTCACCCCTCCACTTT